Below are 23 T cell receptor beta chains sequenced from a single sample in a study of T-cell reconstitution after alpha-beta-depleted transplantation in children. A library of TCRbeta sequences, prepared with unique molecular identifiers, was generated. TCRdb called the PCR reads again in MiXCR, with one record for every CDR3 protein. In the table there are about 200,000 distinct CDR3 sequences, approximately 6.9% of which are singletons. Specimen: PBMCs, collected before TCRalphabeta/CD19-depleted stem cell transplant. Receptors were obtained from a boy younger than 10 with acute lymphoblastic leukemia, due to receive a stem cell transplant.

This clonotype was detected only a few times. The chain recombines TRBV24-1 with TRBJ1-2, with 9 bases aligning to TRBD1. Trimming took 3 bases from V and 1 from J; bases not matched to a gene: 5. Germline assignment: CDR1 KGHDR and CDR2 SFDVKD. This CDR3 has 16 residues. This chain's CDR3 is CATSDPGQGLNYGYTF. The CDR3 DNA reads TGTGCCACCAGTGATCCGGGACAGGGACTTAACTATGGCTACACCTTC.

This clonotype was seen only a few times. The rearrangement links TRBV4-1 to TRBJ2-6; possibly TRBD2 for D (6 bases). Germline V lookup: CDR1 MGHRA, CDR2 YSYEKL. Trimming took off 2 bases at V and 2 bases at J, with 13 bases between the two ends. The CDR3 spans 17 residues. The CDR3 DNA follows: TGCGCCAGCAGCCAAATGGAGGGCCTTACTGGGGCCAACGTCCTGACTTTC. Translated: CASSQMEGLTGANVLTF.

The rearrangement uses TRBV4-2 and TRBJ2-2; D uncertain. The CDR3 extends over 14 amino acids. The V and J ends lost 0 bases and 1 base respectively, with 3 bases between them. Germline V gene lookup returns CDR1 LGHNA and CDR2 YNFKEQ. CDR3 amino acids: CASSQDENTGELFF. The CDR3, as DNA: TGTGCCAGCAGCCAAGACGAGAACACCGGGGAGCTGTTTTTT.

This clonotype has a count of ten or more. V is TRBV7-2 and J is TRBJ1-6; D uncertain. The CDR3 extends over 16 amino acids. Germline CDR1 and CDR2: SGHTA and FQGNSA. Trimming stripped 2 bases from V and 7 bases from J, with 15 bases between. CDR3 sequence: CASSLSRATENSPLHF. CDR3 coding DNA: TGTGCCAGCAGCTTATCCCGGGCAACAGAAAATTCACCCCTCCACTTT.

Comment on this clonotype: Since a much larger clone is just one base distant, this may be a read error. The chain uses TRBV20-1 and TRBJ2-5; the D gene is possibly TRBD2 (6 bases). The CDR3 spans 14 residues. Germline V CDR1 and CDR2: DFQATT, SNEGSKA (reference sequence). The V gene lost 5 bases and the J gene lost 5 bases, with 18 bases spanning the gap. The CDR3 DNA is TGCAGTGCTTCTAACGGGAGCTCGATGGAGACCCAGTACTTC. It specifies CSASNGSSMETQYF.

This clonotype showed up many times. The rearrangement joins TRBV7-3 to TRBJ1-3; no clear D. The CDR3 has 13 amino acids. Germline CDR1 reads SGHTA; CDR2 reads FQGTGA. The V end was cut by 8 bases, the J end by 4 bases, with 12 bases between. The CDR3 DNA is TGTGCCAGCCCACAGTTAGAAGGAAACACCATATATTTT. This codes for CASPQLEGNTIYF.

This clonotype has ten or more counts. The chain links TRBV28 to TRBJ2-5; 7 bases align to TRBD2. The CDR3 consists of 15 residues. Germline V lookup: CDR1 MDHEN, CDR2 SYDVKM. Losses at the gene ends were 5 bases for V and 4 bases for J; bases not matched to a gene: 10. The CDR3 protein is CASSPRSGTIETQYF. For the CDR3, the DNA is TGTGCCAGCAGTCCTCGGTCCGGGACTATAGAGACCCAGTACTTC.

In this sample, this clonotype turned up many times. V gene TRBV20-1 combines with J gene TRBJ2-5; tentatively, D is TRBD1 (5 bases). Trimming left V 3 bases short and J 5 bases short, with 13 bases between. In germline, CDR1 is DFQATT, CDR2 SNEGSKA (reference sequence). The CDR3 consists of 13 residues. DNA for the CDR3: TGCAGTGCTAGTCTACTCTCAGGGGAGACCCAGTACTTC. It is translated as CSASLLSGETQYF.

This clonotype was detected only a few times. V is TRBV7-2 and J is TRBJ2-7; 13 bases align to TRBD2. Trimming cost V 5 bases and J 5 bases; bases outside gene matches: 6. CDR1 SGHTA and CDR2 FQGNSA come from the germline V gene. The CDR3 extends over 15 amino acids. The CDR3 sequence: CASSITSGGAHEQYF. The CDR3 nucleotides are TGTGCCAGCAGCATCACTAGCGGGGGGGCTCACGAGCAGTACTTC.

This clonotype was recorded at least ten times. The rearrangement joins TRBV7-6 to TRBJ2-3; 7 bases are a match to TRBD2. CDR3 length equals 15 residues. The junction had 8 bases not matched to a gene; V was cut back by 0 bases and J by 8 bases. Germline loops: CDR1 SGHVS, CDR2 FNYEAQ. CDR3 region: CASSLAATSQGTQYF. In DNA form, the CDR3 reads TGTGCCAGCAGCTTAGCCGCGACTAGCCAGGGTACGCAGTATTTT.

In its sample, this clonotype was seen a few times. This chain connects TRBV12-3 or TRBV12-4 to TRBJ1-5; unclear D gene. CDR3 length equals 13 residues. Trimming took off 5 bases at V and 9 bases at J, with 14 bases between the two ends. DNA of the CDR3: TGTGCCAGCAGTCCAAGTATGGTTGGGCCCCAGCATTTT. It yields the protein CASSPSMVGPQHF.

In DNA form, the CDR3 reads TGTGCCAGCCAACCCAGGACAGCTTACGAGCAGTACTTC. It is translated as CASQPRTAYEQYF. This chain links TRBV28 with TRBJ2-7, with a possible D match to TRBD1 (6 bases). The CDR3 length is 13 residues. Germline CDR1 MDHEN, CDR2 SYDVKM. The V and J ends lost 8 bases and 4 bases respectively, with 15 bases between them.

This clonotype appeared many times. V and J are TRBV27 and TRBJ2-7; possible D gene TRBD1, 7 bases. CDR3 length: 14 residues. From germline, CDR1 is MNHEY and CDR2 SMNVEV (reference sequence). Trimming left V 6 bases short and J 2 bases short, with 14 bases between. This chain's CDR3 is CASSGGGDPYEQYF. CDR3 DNA: TGTGCCAGCAGCGGAGGGGGCGACCCCTACGAGCAGTACTTC.

This clonotype was seen at least ten times. The chain employs TRBV28 and TRBJ1-1; D is uncertain. The V end lost 7 bases, the J end lost 5 bases, and 17 bases lay between the germline ends. Looked up from germline, CDR1 is MDHEN and CDR2 is SYDVKM. CDR3 length equals 14 residues. This chain's CDR3 is CASKTAGLGTEAFF. The CDR3 nucleotides are TGTGCCAGCAAGACGGCCGGGCTAGGAACTGAAGCTTTCTTT.

Ten or more counts support this clonotype. This chain uses TRBV5-5 with TRBJ1-5; D call uncertain. Germline loops: CDR1 SGHKS, CDR2 YYEKEE (reference sequence). V lost 5 bases and J lost 0, with 21 bases in between. The CDR3 consists of 18 residues. CDR3 residues: CASSLPPWAADSNQPQHF. The CDR3 nucleotides read TGTGCCAGCAGTCTACCACCATGGGCGGCGGATAGCAATCAGCCCCAGCATTTT. The full variable domain, completed using reference TRBV5-5 and TRBJ1-5, is DAGVTQSPTHLIKTRGQQVTLRCSPISGHKSVSWYQQVLGQGPQFIFQYYEKEERGRGNFPDRFSARQFPNYSSELNVNALLLGDSALYLCASSLPPWAADSNQPQHFGDGTRLSIL.

There are a few counts of this clonotype. The junction differs from germline at one of its ends, possibly a read error. V gene TRBV7-2 combines with J gene TRBJ2-3; D might be TRBD2 (7 bases). This CDR3 region has 13 residues. Germline values: CDR1 SGHTA, CDR2 FQGNSA. CDR3 DNA sequence: TGTGCCAGCAGCTCGATTCGGGGCGGGGGCAACCACTTT. Translation gives CASSSIRGGGNHF.

In its sample, this clonotype was seen many times. This rearrangement joins TRBV28 to TRBJ1-5; D is unresolved. Trimming took 7 bases from V and 2 from J, leaving 15 bases between them. This CDR3 comprises 15 residues. Per germline, CDR1 MDHEN and CDR2 SYDVKM. The CDR3 region is CASTLGSPGNQPQHF. The CDR3 DNA is TGTGCCAGCACTTTGGGGTCTCCAGGCAATCAGCCCCAGCATTTT.

This clonotype was picked up many times. V and J are TRBV10-3 and TRBJ2-1, with 11 bases matching TRBD2. Germline CDR1 and CDR2: ENHRY and SYGVKD. Trimming took 4 bases from V and 9 from J; bases not matched to a gene: 5. CDR3 length: 14 residues. In nucleotides, the CDR3 is TGTGCCATCAGTGGCCAGCTAGCGGGAGGTGAGCAGTTCTTC. It translates to CAISGQLAGGEQFF.

A few counts support this clonotype. This chain uses TRBV6-1 with TRBJ2-5, with D tentatively TRBD1 or TRBD2 (6 bases each). The CDR3 is 13 residues long. Germline values: CDR1 MNHNS, CDR2 SASEGT. The V and J ends lost 6 bases and 4 bases respectively, with 12 bases between them. The CDR3 loop reads CASRKGGGETQYF. CDR3 nucleotides: TGTGCCAGCAGGAAGGGGGGAGGAGAGACCCAGTACTTC.

V usage is TRBV5-1 and J usage is TRBJ2-7, with D possibly TRBD1 on 6 matching bases. Germline V CDR1 and CDR2: SGHRS, YFSETQ. Trimming pared 0 bases from V and 7 bases from J, leaving 14 bases between. The CDR3 consists of 14 residues. The CDR3 nucleotides read TGCGCCAGCAGCTTGGGGCAGGGGATGGGTGAGCAGTACTTC. Translation gives CASSLGQGMGEQYF.

This clonotype was seen many times. The V gene is TRBV7-2, the J gene TRBJ1-4; weak D call: TRBD1 (5 bases). The germline V gene encodes CDR1 SGHTA and CDR2 FQGNSA. CDR3 length: 16 amino acids. Trimming removed 5 bases at V and 5 bases at J, with 18 bases between. The CDR3 sequence is CASSGAGPHRNEKLFF. CDR3 coding DNA: TGTGCCAGCAGCGGTGCCGGGCCTCACAGGAATGAAAAACTGTTTTTT.

This clonotype was detected many times. The gene calls are TRBV4-3 and TRBJ2-7; D may be TRBD1 (6 bases). This CDR3 comprises 15 residues. V was clipped by 1 base and J by 5 bases, with 15 bases between them. Germline V gives CDR1 LGHNA, CDR2 YSLEER. This CDR3 reads CASSQGGHWGDEQYF. In DNA, the CDR3 is TGCGCCAGCAGCCAAGGGGGGCATTGGGGAGACGAGCAGTACTTC.

This clonotype is categorized as medium-sized. The J gene is TRBJ2-7, the V gene TRBV7-2; D unclear. Trimming stripped 1 base from V and 3 bases from J, with 10 bases between. CDR3 length: 14 amino acids. CDR1 is SGHTA, CDR2 FQGNSA, per germline. The CDR3 reads CASSLGPLGYEQYF. CDR3 nucleotide sequence: TGTGCCAGCAGCTTAGGTCCGTTAGGCTACGAGCAGTACTTC.